The T cell receptor beta chain described here comes from a study of T cell responses to AZD1222 COVID-19 vaccine. Study background: Pooled together were second doses at about 4 or about 12 weeks.

The table came from immunoSEQ multiplex PCR; TCRdb's copy has only in-frame clones and leaves some out. The sample consists of roughly 150,000 clones, about 91% of them appearing once. Study-wide points: The study found vaccine-associated CD4 TCRs spanning spike, dominant at 160-218 and 743-854. Reports say nearly half of spike-specific TCRs go after unmutated variant regions.

Of note for this clone: Antigen unknown.

The germline CDR1 and CDR2 sequences are SGDLS and YYNGEE. Trimming shortened V by 2 bases and J by 0 bases, and 12 bases separated the two germline ends. The CDR3 has 16 residues. This chain uses TRBV9 with TRBJ2-4; possible D gene TRBD1, 6 bases. The sequence was collected from an adult in good health. The specimen comprised peripheral blood, sampled on day 0 of AZD1222 vaccination. The CDR3 sequence: CASSVGAELAKNIQYF. CDR3 coding DNA: TGTGCCAGCAGCGTGGGGGCCGAGCTAGCCAAAAACATTCAGTACTTC.